This is a list of T cell receptor beta chains from one sample in a study of shared clonotypes between healthy human individuals. Clones were sequenced by immunoSEQ multiplex PCR, and TCRdb holds only the in-frame ones, with some missing. The profile shows fewer than 550,000 clones, over 60% of them singletons. The sample consisted of PBMCs. The receptor set was obtained from a woman between 35 and 50 years old in good health. Some clones in this sample may be carry-over from other donors' samples. Both conserved end residues are part of each CDR3. Fields, in order: CDR3 length, clone size, V gene, D gene, J gene, CDR3 DNA, CDR3 protein. A D gene is named only where the DNA matches it firmly. Size is stated for part of the rows, as once, few or many counts, or as a class when the clone is expanded.

length: 14; size: .; V: TRBV5-5; D: .; J: TRBJ2-5; DNA: TGTGCCAGCAGCTTGGAACTAGCTCTGGAGACCCAGTACTTC; CDR3: CASSLELALETQYF
length: 16; size: .; V: TRBV27; D: .; J: TRBJ2-6; DNA: TGTGCCAGCAGTCGAGGGGGGTACTCTGGGGCCAACGTCCTGACTTTC; CDR3: CASSRGGYSGANVLTF
length: 13; size: once; V: TRBV7-9; D: .; J: TRBJ1-1; DNA: TGTGCCAGCAGCCCTCCTGGGGACACTGAAGCTTTCTTT; CDR3: CASSPPGDTEAFF
length: 15; size: few; V: TRBV19; D: TRBD1; J: TRBJ1-4; DNA: TGTGCCAGTACCGCGACCGGGACAGGGGGCGAAAAACTGTTTTTT; CDR3: CASTATGTGGEKLFF
length: 16; size: few; V: TRBV14; D: .; J: TRBJ2-2; DNA: TGTGCCAGCAGCCAAGACCCAGGGTACGGCACCGGGGAGCTGTTTTTT; CDR3: CASSQDPGYGTGELFF
length: 15; size: .; V: TRBV4-3; D: TRBD2; J: TRBJ2-2; DNA: TGCGCCAGCACCCGACGGGGACTAGGCACCGGGGAGCTGTTTTTT; CDR3: CASTRRGLGTGELFF
length: 13; size: .; V: TRBV10-3; D: TRBD2; J: TRBJ2-1; DNA: TGTGCCATCAGTGAAGGGAGCGGGATAGGGCAGTTCTTC; CDR3: CAISEGSGIGQFF
length: 15; size: .; V: TRBV5-1; D: TRBD1; J: TRBJ2-3; DNA: TGCGCCAGCAGCTCAAGACAGGGGGCCACAGATACGCAGTATTTT; CDR3: CASSSRQGATDTQYF
length: 13; size: .; V: TRBV11-1; D: .; J: TRBJ2-5; DNA: TGTGCCAGCAGCTTGGCAGGGGGGGAGACCCAGTACTTC; CDR3: CASSLAGGETQYF
length: 14; size: .; V: TRBV6-6; D: TRBD2; J: TRBJ2-1; DNA: TGTGCCAGCAGTTTGACTAGCGGCAACAATGAGCAGTTCTTC; CDR3: CASSLTSGNNEQFF
length: 15; size: .; V: TRBV5-4; D: TRBD2; J: TRBJ2-7; DNA: TGTGCCAGCAGCCCTCGACTAGCGGGAGACTACGAGCAGTACTTC; CDR3: CASSPRLAGDYEQYF
length: 15; size: .; V: TRBV25-1; D: TRBD1; J: TRBJ1-2; DNA: TGTGCCAGCAGTGAAGTGGACAGGGATAATCATGGCTACACCTTC; CDR3: CASSEVDRDNHGYTF
length: 13; size: few; V: TRBV7-2; D: .; J: TRBJ1-4; DNA: TGTGCCAGCAGCTCGAACGGGGGTGAAAAACTGTTTTTT; CDR3: CASSSNGGEKLFF
length: 14; size: .; V: TRBV10-3; D: TRBD1; J: TRBJ1-2; DNA: TGTGCCATCAGGCTAGACAGGGAACCCTATGGCTACACCTTC; CDR3: CAIRLDREPYGYTF
length: 14; size: .; V: TRBV5-1; D: TRBD2; J: TRBJ2-7; DNA: TGCGCCAGCAGCCCCACTAGCGGGATCAACGAGCAGTACTTC; CDR3: CASSPTSGINEQYF
length: 15; size: .; V: TRBV7-2; D: TRBD2; J: TRBJ2-7; DNA: TGTGCCAGCAGCTTAATGGCGGGAGACCGCTACGAGCAGTACTTC; CDR3: CASSLMAGDRYEQYF
length: 14; size: .; V: TRBV5-1; D: .; J: TRBJ2-5; DNA: TGCGCCAGCAGCTTGGGACTAAACCCAGAGACCCAGTACTTC; CDR3: CASSLGLNPETQYF
length: 13; size: .; V: TRBV5-8; D: .; J: TRBJ1-1; DNA: TGTGCCAGCATCTTTATCATGAACACTGAAGCTTTCTTT; CDR3: CASIFIMNTEAFF
length: 15; size: .; V: TRBV10-2; D: .; J: TRBJ1-2; DNA: TGCGCCAGCAGCCTAGCGCTTCGCAGTTCCTATGGCTACACCTTC; CDR3: CASSLALRSSYGYTF
length: 15; size: .; V: TRBV7-2; D: .; J: TRBJ2-1; DNA: TGTGCCAGCAGCTTCACCGGGGTCACCTACAATGAGCAGTTCTTC; CDR3: CASSFTGVTYNEQFF
length: 16; size: few; V: TRBV21-1; D: .; J: TRBJ2-1; DNA: TGTGCCAGCAGGGCCGAGACTAGCGGGAGAGGGAATGAGCAGTTCTTC; CDR3: CASRAETSGRGNEQFF
length: 13; size: .; V: TRBV5-4; D: .; J: TRBJ2-3; DNA: TGTGCCAGCAGTGGACACGCCACAGATACGCAGTATTTT; CDR3: CASSGHATDTQYF
length: 13; size: .; V: TRBV5-1; D: .; J: TRBJ2-2; DNA: TGCGCCAGCAGCGCCCAGGGCACCGGGGAGCTGTTTTTT; CDR3: CASSAQGTGELFF
length: 15; size: once; V: TRBV4-1; D: TRBD1; J: TRBJ2-7; DNA: TGCGCCAGCAGCCGGTCCGGGACAGGGTTAGGCGAGCAGTACTTC; CDR3: CASSRSGTGLGEQYF
length: 14; size: .; V: TRBV11-2; D: .; J: TRBJ2-2; DNA: TGTGCCAGCAGGTCAGGGACGGACACCGGGGAGCTGTTTTTT; CDR3: CASRSGTDTGELFF
length: 15; size: .; V: TRBV6-1; D: .; J: TRBJ2-1; DNA: TGTGCCAGCAGCAGGGCCGGGACGTATGACAATGAGCAGTTCTTC; CDR3: CASSRAGTYDNEQFF
length: 16; size: .; V: TRBV7-8; D: TRBD2; J: TRBJ2-5; DNA: TGTGCCAGCAGCTCCAGCGGGAGGGCCGGACAAGAGACCCAGTACTTC; CDR3: CASSSSGRAGQETQYF
length: 15; size: .; V: TRBV6-1; D: .; J: TRBJ2-1; DNA: TGTGCCAGCAGTGATATGCGGGGCTCCTACAATGAGCAGTTCTTC; CDR3: CASSDMRGSYNEQFF
length: 13; size: .; V: TRBV21-1; D: .; J: TRBJ2-7; DNA: TGTGCCAGCAGCTGTCGGGGGGCGGACGAGCAGTACTTC; CDR3: CASSCRGADEQYF
length: 16; size: .; V: TRBV5-4; D: TRBD1; J: TRBJ2-1; DNA: TGTGCCAGCAGCTTGGGTGGGACAGGCCACTACAATGAGCAGTTCTTC; CDR3: CASSLGGTGHYNEQFF
length: 17; size: .; V: TRBV7-9; D: .; J: TRBJ2-3; DNA: TGTGCCAGCAGCTCCCCCGGTATCGAGTACATAGGAGATACGCAGTATTTT; CDR3: CASSSPGIEYIGDTQYF
length: 16; size: .; V: TRBV11-3; D: TRBD2; J: TRBJ2-2; DNA: TGTGCCAGCAGCTTTACGGGGGGAACGAACACCGGGGAGCTGTTTTTT; CDR3: CASSFTGGTNTGELFF
length: 13; size: .; V: TRBV29-1; D: .; J: TRBJ2-2; DNA: TGCAGCGTTAACCCGGCAGGGGACGGGGAGCTGTTTTTT; CDR3: CSVNPAGDGELFF
length: 15; size: .; V: TRBV7-9; D: TRBD2; J: TRBJ2-1; DNA: TGTGCCAGCAGCTTTAGCGGGAGGGGCGGGAATGAGCAGTTCTTC; CDR3: CASSFSGRGGNEQFF
length: 16; size: .; V: TRBV7-8; D: .; J: TRBJ2-2; DNA: TGTGCCAGCAGCTTACGGGGGCGGGAGTTGACCGGGGAGCTGTTTTTT; CDR3: CASSLRGRELTGELFF
length: 13; size: .; V: TRBV2; D: .; J: TRBJ2-1; DNA: TGTGCCAGCAGTAAAAGCCGGGGCAGTGAGCAGTTCTTC; CDR3: CASSKSRGSEQFF
length: 16; size: .; V: TRBV11-2; D: TRBD2; J: TRBJ2-1; DNA: TGTGCCAGCAGCCTAGGGGGACTAGCGGGAGGGAATGAGCAGTTCTTC; CDR3: CASSLGGLAGGNEQFF
length: 13; size: .; V: TRBV15; D: .; J: TRBJ2-7; DNA: TGTGCCACCAGCGTCGGTTACTCCTACGAGCAGTACTTC; CDR3: CATSVGYSYEQYF
length: 14; size: .; V: TRBV6-5; D: .; J: TRBJ1-5; DNA: TGTGCCAGCAGTTACCAGGGTAGCAATCAGCCCCAGCATTTT; CDR3: CASSYQGSNQPQHF
length: 14; size: .; V: TRBV28; D: .; J: TRBJ1-5; DNA: TGTGCCAGCACCGGAGGGGCCTCGGGTCAGCCCCAGCATTTT; CDR3: CASTGGASGQPQHF
length: 18; size: .; V: TRBV5-1; D: TRBD2; J: TRBJ2-1; DNA: TGCGCCAGCAGCTTGGCCGGAACCGGACTAGCGGGAGTGGATGAGCAGTTCTTC; CDR3: CASSLAGTGLAGVDEQFF
length: 13; size: .; V: TRBV28; D: .; J: TRBJ1-2; DNA: TGTGCCAGCAGTCCCGGCGGGGGTTGGAGCTACACCTTC; CDR3: CASSPGGGWSYTF
length: 13; size: .; V: TRBV7-9; D: .; J: TRBJ2-7; DNA: TGTGCCAGCAGCCCCCGGGGGCCCCACGAGCAGTACTTC; CDR3: CASSPRGPHEQYF
length: 15; size: .; V: TRBV10-2; D: .; J: TRBJ2-1; DNA: TGCGCCAGCAGTGGGGAGACGAGCCTTTACAATGAGCAGTTCTTC; CDR3: CASSGETSLYNEQFF
length: 15; size: .; V: TRBV5-1; D: .; J: TRBJ2-1; DNA: TGCGCCAGCAGCTTGTTAGCGGAGTCCTACAATGAGCAGTTCTTC; CDR3: CASSLLAESYNEQFF
length: 16; size: .; V: TRBV18; D: TRBD2; J: TRBJ2-4; DNA: TGTGCCAGCTCACCGTCGGGGAGGGTTTCCAAAAACATTCAGTACTTC; CDR3: CASSPSGRVSKNIQYF
length: 16; size: once; V: TRBV4-2; D: .; J: TRBJ2-3; DNA: TGTGCCAGCAGCCAAGACGGGGCTGGGAGCACAGATACGCAGTATTTT; CDR3: CASSQDGAGSTDTQYF
length: 16; size: once; V: TRBV5-6; D: TRBD1; J: TRBJ2-2; DNA: TGTGCCAGCAGCAAACGACAGGGGCGGGACACCGGGGAGCTGTTTTTT; CDR3: CASSKRQGRDTGELFF
length: 15; size: .; V: TRBV5-6; D: TRBD2; J: TRBJ2-1; DNA: TGTGCCGGCAGCTTACTAGCGGGCGTTTACAATGAGCAGTTCTTC; CDR3: CAGSLLAGVYNEQFF
length: 12; size: .; V: TRBV18; D: .; J: TRBJ2-2; DNA: TGTGCCAGCTCACCCGGGACGGAGGAGCTGTTTTTT; CDR3: CASSPGTEELFF
length: 15; size: .; V: TRBV7-9; D: TRBD1; J: TRBJ2-1; DNA: TGTGCCAGCACCCCCCGGGGACAGGGGAGCCATGAGCAGTTCTTC; CDR3: CASTPRGQGSHEQFF
length: 16; size: .; V: TRBV28; D: .; J: TRBJ2-1; DNA: TGTGCCAGCAGTTTACCTCTAGCAGGGACTGACAATGAGCAGTTCTTC; CDR3: CASSLPLAGTDNEQFF
length: 16; size: .; V: TRBV4-2; D: TRBD2; J: TRBJ2-1; DNA: TGTGCCAGCAGCCAAGGGACTAGCGGTTCCTACAATGAGCAGTTCTTC; CDR3: CASSQGTSGSYNEQFF
length: 17; size: .; V: TRBV5-1; D: .; J: TRBJ2-3; DNA: TGCGCCAGCAGCCCGTCGGGGCCTATACTAAGGTCGGATACGCAGTATTTT; CDR3: CASSPSGPILRSDTQYF
length: 14; size: .; V: TRBV19; D: .; J: TRBJ2-7; DNA: TGTGCCAGTAGTATAGCCCAAGGGGCCTACGAGCAGTACTTC; CDR3: CASSIAQGAYEQYF
length: 14; size: .; V: TRBV6-1; D: .; J: TRBJ1-5; DNA: TGTGCCAGCAGTGCTCAGCATAGCAATCAGCCCCAGCATTTT; CDR3: CASSAQHSNQPQHF
length: 14; size: many; V: TRBV7-9; D: .; J: TRBJ2-5; DNA: TGTGCCAGCAGCTTAGTTGGACAGAACCGAGCCCAGTACTTC; CDR3: CASSLVGQNRAQYF
length: 15; size: .; V: TRBV28; D: TRBD1; J: TRBJ2-1; DNA: TGTGCCAGCAGCCCGCAACAGGGGTGGTACAATGAGCAGTTCTTC; CDR3: CASSPQQGWYNEQFF
length: 13; size: .; V: TRBV30; D: .; J: TRBJ2-5; DNA: TGTGCCCGGAGTGGTGCAGCCCAAGAGACCCAGTACTTC; CDR3: CARSGAAQETQYF
length: 14; size: .; V: TRBV7-2; D: .; J: TRBJ1-4; DNA: TGTGCCAGCAGCGGCCCTGCGGGAGGAGAAAAACTGTTTTTT; CDR3: CASSGPAGGEKLFF